A single sample gave rise to the 15 T cell receptor beta chains below, sequenced in a study of T cell responses to AZD1222 COVID-19 vaccine. TCRdb's copy holds only in-frame clones and misses some; the assay was immunoSEQ multiplex PCR. This sample has more than 100,000 clones; almost 95% occur once, and the top ten carry over 1.5%. This sample comprised peripheral blood, obtained on day 0 of AZD1222 vaccination. The source is an adult in good health.

This clone was counted a few times. The chain couples TRBV16 to TRBJ1-1; D possibly corresponds to TRBD1 (5 bases). CDR3 length: 13 amino acids. The ends were cut back, 4 bases at V and 3 bases at J, with 9 bases in the middle. Germline CDR1 and CDR2: KGHSY and FQNENV. The CDR3 loop reads CASSPRGDTEAFF. The CDR3 coding sequence is TGTGCCAGCAGCCCCCGGGGGGACACTGAAGCTTTCTTT.

V is TRBV7-2 and J is TRBJ2-3, with 7 positions matching TRBD2. The CDR3 has 16 residues. The junction had 7 bases not matched to a gene; V was cut back by 0 bases and J by 4 bases. The germline CDR1 and CDR2 sequences are SGHTA and FQGNSA. CDR3 nucleotide sequence: TGTGCCAGCAGCTTAGCGTCGGGCGGGAGTCCAGATACGCAGTATTTT. Protein sequence: CASSLASGGSPDTQYF.

The chain links TRBV9 to TRBJ2-2; TRBD1 might be the D (5 bases). CDR1 SGDLS and CDR2 YYNGEE come from the germline V gene. CDR3 size: 15 residues. V lost 0 bases and J lost 5, with 11 bases in between. Here the CDR3 DNA reads TGTGCCAGCAGCGTAGCCAGGGAATTTACCGGGGAGCTGTTTTTT. Encoded protein: CASSVAREFTGELFF.

The chain joins TRBV27 to TRBJ2-3; the D is unclear. V was clipped by 4 bases and J by 1 base, with 6 bases between them. The CDR3 has 13 residues. Looked up from germline, CDR1 is MNHEY and CDR2 is SMNVEV (reference sequence). The CDR3 reads CASSSSGTDTQYF. As DNA, the CDR3 is TGTGCCAGCAGTTCCTCCGGCACAGATACGCAGTATTTT.

V is TRBV18 and J is TRBJ1-4; weak D call: TRBD1 (5 bases). V lost 2 bases, J lost 6 bases, and 10 bases lay in between. The CDR3 loop spans 14 amino acids. Germline CDR1 reads KGHSH; CDR2 reads LQKENI. The DNA for the CDR3 is TGTGCCAGCTCACCAGCAGGGAGGGATGAAAAACTGTTTTTT. This sequence encodes CASSPAGRDEKLFF. Full variable domain (outside the CDR3, taken from reference TRBV18 and TRBJ1-4): NAGVMQNPRHLVRRRGQEARLRCSPMKGHSHVYWYRQLPEEGLKFMVYLQKENIIDESGMPKERFSAEFPKEGPSILRIQQVVRGDSAAYFCASSPAGRDEKLFFGSGTQLSVL.

This chain connects TRBV30 to TRBJ1-1, with D tentatively TRBD1 (5 bases). The CDR3 totals 12 residues. Trimming removed 2 bases at V and 6 bases at J, with 10 bases between. Germline V lookup: CDR1 GTSNPN, CDR2 SVGIG (reference sequence). The CDR3 sequence: CAWSLPGPEAFF. The DNA for the CDR3 is TGTGCCTGGAGTCTACCGGGACCTGAAGCTTTCTTT.

The CDR3 DNA sequence: TGTGCCAGCAGCCCCAGACTAGCCAATGAGCAGTTCTTC. It is translated as CASSPRLANEQFF. The rearrangement uses TRBV11-3 and TRBJ2-1, with 7 positions matching TRBD2. Germline V gene sequence: CDR1 SGHNT, CDR2 YENEEA. The junction had 4 bases not matched to a gene; V was cut back by 5 bases and J by 6 bases. This CDR3 comprises 13 residues.

V gene TRBV4-1 combines with J gene TRBJ1-2, with D unresolved. Trimming shortened V by 4 bases and J by 1 base, and 10 bases separated the two germline ends. Germline CDR1 MGHRA, CDR2 YSYEKL. The CDR3 loop spans 14 amino acids. CDR3 bases: TGCGCCAGCAGCCTCCTCGCGGTTAACTATGGCTACACCTTC. This encodes CASSLLAVNYGYTF.

The rearrangement uses TRBV13 and TRBJ1-2, with D unclear. Germline-derived CDR1 and CDR2 are PRHDT and FYEKMQ (reference sequence). The germline V and J ends were trimmed by 0 bases and 4 bases, with 9 bases remaining between them. The CDR3 contains 14 residues. This CDR3 reads CASSLGPEPYGYTF. The CDR3 DNA is TGTGCCAGCAGCTTAGGCCCGGAGCCCTATGGCTACACCTTC.

This chain joins TRBV11-3 and TRBJ1-1; TRBD1 is a possible D gene (6 bases). This CDR3 has 13 amino acids. Trimming shortened V by 5 bases and J by 5 bases, and 12 bases separated the two germline ends. CDR1 and CDR2 (germline): SGHNT, YENEEA. The CDR3 coding sequence is TGTGCCAGCAGCCGAAGGGGGGTAACTGAAGCTTTCTTT. Amino acids: CASSRRGVTEAFF.

V gene TRBV4-1 combines with J gene TRBJ1-2, with D perhaps TRBD1 (5 bases). Germline assignment: CDR1 MGHRA and CDR2 YSYEKL. Trimming removed 0 bases from V and 4 bases from J, with 6 bases in between. The CDR3 spans 13 residues. CDR3 amino acids: CASSQDRAYGYTF. The DNA for the CDR3 is TGCGCCAGCAGCCAAGACAGGGCCTATGGCTACACCTTC.

A single count supports this clone. The chain has TRBV5-4 and TRBJ1-6; a possible D gene is TRBD1 (6 bases). The germline V gene has CDR1 SGHNT and CDR2 YYREEE (reference sequence). V lost 3 bases, J lost 7 bases, and 14 bases lay in between. The length of the CDR3 is 15 residues. The CDR3 reads CASSSGAPGNSPLHF. In DNA form, the CDR3 reads TGTGCCAGCAGCTCAGGGGCCCCCGGAAATTCACCCCTCCACTTT. The full variable domain, its missing parts supplied by reference TRBV5-4 and TRBJ1-6, is ETGVTQSPTHLIKTRGQQVTLRCSSQSGHNTVSWYQQALGQGPQFIFQYYREEENGRGNFPPRFSGLQFPNYSSELNVNALELDDSALYLCASSSGAPGNSPLHFGNGTRLTVT.

This clone was seen more than once but under ten times. The chain is built from TRBV3-1 (or the pseudogene TRBV3-2) and TRBJ2-2; D possibly matches TRBD1 or TRBD2 (5 bases each). CDR1 LGHDT and CDR2 YNNKEL come from the germline V gene (reference sequence). V shed 4 bases and J shed 4 bases, with 10 bases lying between them. The CDR3 runs 14 residues. CDR3 DNA: TGTGCCAGCAGCCCCTCGGGGCTCACCGGGGAGCTGTTTTTT. Translation: CASSPSGLTGELFF.

In this sample, this clone turned up once. The V call is TRBV7-3, the J call TRBJ2-7; D possibly matches TRBD1 or TRBD2 (5 bases each). The germline gives CDR1 SGHTA, CDR2 FQGTGA. V was trimmed by 1 base and J by 6 bases, leaving 10 bases between them. The CDR3 totals 13 residues. The CDR3 bases are TGTGCCAGCAGCTTAAGAAGGGACGCCGAGCAGTACGTC. Amino acids: CASSLRRDAEQYV.

Comment on this clone: At one boundary the junction diverges from the germline segment, which might be a read error. The chain has TRBV5-1 and TRBJ1-2, with 9 bases aligning to TRBD1. This CDR3 has 15 amino acids. Germline CDR1 SGHRS, CDR2 YFSETQ. This CDR3 reads CASNLGDRDNYGYTF. CDR3 in DNA: TGCGCCAGCAACTTGGGGGACAGGGACAACTATGGCTACACCTTC.